This T cell receptor beta chain was identified during a study of blood T cells in healthy people across ages. It was with a sample-barcoded 5' primer and a J-beta primer mix that a second PCR of about 6 to 12 cycles was run. The yield of each sample was at least 2.5 million CDR3-containing paired-end reads. TCRdb itself ran the 5' RACE reads through MiXCR, one entry per CDR3 protein. The sample lists roughly 800,000 distinct CDR3 sequences, 58% occurring once. This CDR3 comprises 14 residues. This clonotype was obtained from a man aged 30 to 39 in good health. The sample taken for sequencing was blood. V gene TRBV21-1 combines with J gene TRBJ1-2; TRBD1 is the table's D call and was not checked against the DNA. TRBV21-1 is a pseudogene segment. CDR3 bases: TGTGCCAGCAGCAAAGATTGGCAGGGATGTGGCTACACCTTC. It translates to CASSKDWQGCGYTF.